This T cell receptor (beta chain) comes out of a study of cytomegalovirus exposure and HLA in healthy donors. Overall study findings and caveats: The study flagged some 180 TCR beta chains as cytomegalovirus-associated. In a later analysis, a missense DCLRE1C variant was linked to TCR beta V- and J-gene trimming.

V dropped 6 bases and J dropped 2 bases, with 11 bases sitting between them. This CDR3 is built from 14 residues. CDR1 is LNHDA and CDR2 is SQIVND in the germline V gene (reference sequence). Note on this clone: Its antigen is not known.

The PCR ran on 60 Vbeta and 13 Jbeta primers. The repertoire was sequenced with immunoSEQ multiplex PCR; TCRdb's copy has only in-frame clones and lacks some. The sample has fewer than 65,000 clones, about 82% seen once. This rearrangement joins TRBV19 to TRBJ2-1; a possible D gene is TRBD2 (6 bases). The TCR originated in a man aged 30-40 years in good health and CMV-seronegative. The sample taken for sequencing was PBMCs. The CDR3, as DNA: TGTGCCAGTAGGCGGGACGGCACCTACAATGAGCAGTTCTTC. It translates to CASRRDGTYNEQFF.